What follows is one T cell receptor (beta chain) and its context. In the authors' workflow: Counts of nucleated cells, estimated from reference gene primer amplification, were obtained. The repertoire was sequenced with immunoSEQ multiplex PCR; TCRdb's copy has only in-frame clones and lacks some. For V, J and clone size, that table is used; D and trimming come from the DNA. The table has 150,000 to 200,000 clones, around 86% seen once. These data are taken from a study of blood T cell repertoires in COVID-19. V lost 6 bases and J lost 6, with 14 bases in between. The CDR3 consists of 13 residues. This TCR was recovered from a woman older than 75 in a cohort sampled during active or convalescent COVID-19. The chain recombines TRBV12-3 or TRBV12-4 with TRBJ1-1; tentatively, D is TRBD1 (5 bases). What was sequenced was peripheral blood. The CDR3 nucleotides are TGTGCCAGCAGCCAAACGGGGGAGCCTGAAGCTTTCTTT. Encoded protein: CASSQTGEPEAFF.